The clone carrying this T cell receptor beta chain was seen repeatedly, ten times or more. Its specificity is unknown. The entry originates in a study of identical twins. Germline-derived CDR1 and CDR2 are SGHRS and YFSETQ. The V gene lost 0 bases and the J gene lost 4 bases, with 14 bases spanning the gap. The CDR3 has 16 amino acids. TCRdb analysed the 5' RACE reads with MiXCR anew, one entry per CDR3 protein. Among hundreds of thousands of distinct CDR3 sequences listed, about 12% were seen once. Findings and limits, study-wide: Abundant beta clonotypes from cord blood had fewer insertions, unlike memory repertoires, which showed none. Excess sharing by twins proved weaker in beta out-of-frame sequences.

Separately, the same data were catalogued under a study of yellow fever vaccine responses in identical twins.

Sequencing used PBMCs. This sequence originates from a woman aged 18 to 35 in good health. This chain uses TRBV5-1 with TRBJ1-5; weak D call: TRBD1 (5 bases). The CDR3 reads CASSLGATVPNQPQHF. As DNA, the CDR3 is TGCGCCAGCAGCTTGGGGGCGACAGTTCCGAATCAGCCCCAGCATTTT.